This paragraph reports one T cell receptor (beta chain). This sample stems from a study of blood T cell repertoires in COVID-19. The CDR3 spans 15 residues. V trimming: 5 bases; J trimming: 5 bases; junction bases outside the gene matches: 9. Germline assignment: CDR1 LNHNV and CDR2 YYDKDF (reference sequence). Measured with immunoSEQ multiplex PCR; TCRdb has only the in-frame clones, and not every one. The table has some 18,000 clones, about nine tenths seen once; the top ten hold 11%. The clonotype comes from a human donor in a cohort sampled during active COVID-19. V is TRBV15 and J is TRBJ2-5, with 9 bases fitting TRBD2. Input material: peripheral blood. The CDR3 DNA follows: TGTGCCACCAGCGCAGGACTAGCGCCCCGCGAGACCCAGTACTTC. The encoded protein is CATSAGLAPRETQYF.